Listed below are T cell receptor beta chains from one sample, sequenced in a study of tumor-infiltrating lymphocytes in primary liver carcinoma. MiXCR was run by TCRdb on the multiplex PCR reads, yielding one entry per CDR3 protein. The table records 320,000 or so distinct CDR3 sequences, about 62% of them present only once. The sample comprised peripheral blood. The source is a man in his forties with primary liver carcinoma and hepatitis B virus infection. The CDR3 runs from the conserved cysteine through the conserved F or W. Each record gives: J gene, V gene, D gene, clone size, CDR3 DNA, CDR3 protein. The D gene is left open where the match is weak. Expanded clones are given a class, and other clones once, few, many or no size at all.

J: TRBJ2-5; V: TRBV6-6; D: -; size: -; DNA: TGTGCCAGCAAATCGACCCGGGACTGGGCCGGGACCCAGTACTTC; CDR3: CASKSTRDWAGTQYF
J: TRBJ2-3; V: TRBV14; D: -; size: few; DNA: TGTGCCAGCAGCCAAGGTCAGGTCGCACGGGATACGCAGTATTTT; CDR3: CASSQGQVARDTQYF
J: TRBJ1-1; V: TRBV6-2/TRBV6-3; D: -; size: many; DNA: TGTGCCAGCAGTTTGGAGTTATGGCGGGGATCGTTCACTGAAGCTTTCTTT; CDR3: CASSLELWRGSFTEAFF
J: TRBJ2-2; V: TRBV5-1; D: -; size: -; DNA: TGCGCCAGCAGCCCAGCAGGTGGGGCCGGTGAGCTGTTTTTT; CDR3: CASSPAGGAGELFF
J: TRBJ1-2; V: TRBV19; D: -; size: -; DNA: TGTGCCAGTACCCCGGGGGGGTTTGGCGGCTACACCTTC; CDR3: CASTPGGFGGYTF
J: TRBJ2-5; V: TRBV29-1; D: -; size: many; DNA: TGCAGCGTTGCCAGCGGCGGTTTGGAGACCCAGTACTTC; CDR3: CSVASGGLETQYF
J: TRBJ2-7; V: TRBV6-1; D: -; size: -; DNA: TGTGCCAGCACTCGGAGTAGCGCTACCTACGAGCAGTACTTC; CDR3: CASTRSSATYEQYF
J: TRBJ1-4; V: TRBV12-3/TRBV12-4; D: TRBD1; size: many; DNA: TGTGCCAGCAGTTCCACAGGGGGGAATGAAAAACTGTTTTTT; CDR3: CASSSTGGNEKLFF
J: TRBJ2-7; V: TRBV5-4; D: TRBD2; size: -; DNA: TGTGCCAGCAGCCCAAGGACTAGAATGGACGAGCAGTACTTC; CDR3: CASSPRTRMDEQYF
J: TRBJ2-3; V: TRBV11-3; D: -; size: -; DNA: TGTGCCAGCAGCCAAGATCTCGGGGCGGATACGCGGTATTTT; CDR3: CASSQDLGADTRYF
J: TRBJ1-1; V: TRBV30; D: -; size: -; DNA: TGTGCCTGGAGTTGGCCGGGGGGGAGGACTGAAGCTTTCTTT; CDR3: CAWSWPGGRTEAFF
J: TRBJ1-2; V: TRBV6-2/TRBV6-3; D: -; size: many; DNA: TGTGCCAGCAGTTACAGTGGCTATGGCTACACCTTC; CDR3: CASSYSGYGYTF
J: TRBJ2-4; V: TRBV11-1; D: TRBD2; size: -; DNA: TGTGCCAGCAGTTTTCCCAGGACTAGCGGGACCAAGAACATTCAGTACTTC; CDR3: CASSFPRTSGTKNIQYF
J: TRBJ1-1; V: TRBV6-1; D: -; size: many; DNA: TGTGCCAGCAGTGAAAGAAGGGAAGCTGAAGCTTTCTTT; CDR3: CASSERREAEAFF
J: TRBJ2-3; V: TRBV6-2/TRBV6-3; D: TRBD2; size: -; DNA: TGTGCCAGCGGGTATGGGAGGGGCACAGATACGCAGTATTTT; CDR3: CASGYGRGTDTQYF
J: TRBJ2-7; V: TRBV4-1; D: TRBD2; size: once; DNA: TGCGCCAGCAACCTTATTACTAGCGGAAGCTACGAGCAGTACTTC; CDR3: CASNLITSGSYEQYF
J: TRBJ2-2; V: TRBV4-2; D: TRBD2; size: -; DNA: TGTGCCAGAGGCCCTAGGGGCGGGAGCCTAAACACCGGGGAGCTGTTTTTT; CDR3: CARGPRGGSLNTGELFF
J: TRBJ1-1; V: TRBV30; D: -; size: -; DNA: TGTGCCTGGAGTATTTGGCACCTGAACACTAAAGCTTTCTTT; CDR3: CAWSIWHLNTKAFF
J: TRBJ2-1; V: TRBV6-6; D: TRBD2; size: -; DNA: TGTGCCAGGGATAGCGTTCCGGGAGGATCCTACAATGAGCAGTTCTTC; CDR3: CARDSVPGGSYNEQFF
J: TRBJ1-2; V: TRBV5-4; D: -; size: few; DNA: TGTGCCAGCAGCATATTGAGTGGGGTCTGGGGAGACTATGGCTACACCTTC; CDR3: CASSILSGVWGDYGYTF
J: TRBJ1-1; V: TRBV30; D: -; size: -; DNA: TGTGCCTGGGCGCCGACATCCATGAATACTGAAGCTTTCTTT; CDR3: CAWAPTSMNTEAFF
J: TRBJ2-5; V: TRBV29-1; D: TRBD1; size: medium-sized; DNA: TGCAGCGTCGGACAGGCCCGAGAGACCCAGTACTTC; CDR3: CSVGQARETQYF
J: TRBJ2-3; V: TRBV5-1; D: TRBD1; size: -; DNA: TGCGCCAGCAGCGGTGGCAGGGGGCTGGGTGTGACAGATACGCAGTATTTT; CDR3: CASSGGRGLGVTDTQYF
J: TRBJ2-2; V: TRBV5-5; D: TRBD2; size: -; DNA: TGTGCCAGTAGCTTGCAATCCAGCGGGAGGACCCAGGGCGGGGAGCTGTTTTTT; CDR3: CASSLQSSGRTQGGELFF
J: TRBJ2-3; V: TRBV13; D: -; size: -; DNA: TGTGCCAGCAGCTTCCCATCCCAGGGTACGCAGTATTTT; CDR3: CASSFPSQGTQYF
J: TRBJ2-5; V: TRBV29-1; D: -; size: -; DNA: TGCAGGGTTCAAGGGGGGGAAAGGGCACAAGAGACACAGTACTTC; CDR3: CRVQGGERAQETQYF
J: TRBJ2-2; V: TRBV29-1; D: -; size: many; DNA: TGCAGCGTTGAAATCGGGGAGCTGTTTTTT; CDR3: CSVEIGELFF
J: TRBJ2-2; V: TRBV30; D: -; size: -; DNA: TGTGCTCGGGGAACAGAACTTCCCGGGGAGCTGTTTTTT; CDR3: CARGTELPGELFF
J: TRBJ2-2; V: TRBV6-5; D: -; size: -; DNA: TGTGCCAGCAGTTACTCGAGTCCCGCCTTGTCATCCACCACCGGGGAGCTGTTTTTT; CDR3: CASSYSSPALSSTTGELFF
J: TRBJ1-6; V: TRBV14; D: -; size: few; DNA: TGTGCCAGCAGCCAAGATGTCGGGGTATCTAATTCACCCCTCCACTTT; CDR3: CASSQDVGVSNSPLHF
J: TRBJ2-3; V: TRBV5-4; D: TRBD2; size: -; DNA: TGTGCCATCTCGAGCGGGATAGGTTTGAGCACAGATACGCAGTATTTT; CDR3: CAISSGIGLSTDTQYF
J: TRBJ1-5; V: TRBV6-5; D: -; size: many; DNA: TGTGCCAGCAGAGAGACGGAATATCAGCCCCAGCATTTT; CDR3: CASRETEYQPQHF
J: TRBJ2-1; V: TRBV4-2; D: TRBD2; size: -; DNA: TGTGCCAGCAGCCAACCCCTAGCGGACATCTCCTACAATGAGCAGTTCTTC; CDR3: CASSQPLADISYNEQFF
J: TRBJ1-1; V: TRBV11-2; D: -; size: -; DNA: TGTGCCAGCAGCCAGACGTCGATGAACACTGAAGCTTTCTTT; CDR3: CASSQTSMNTEAFF
J: TRBJ2-2; V: TRBV12-3/TRBV12-4; D: -; size: few; DNA: TGTGCCAGCAGCCCCCGGAGTCCGAACACCGGGGAGCTGTTTTTT; CDR3: CASSPRSPNTGELFF
J: TRBJ2-5; V: TRBV5-1; D: -; size: few; DNA: TGCGCCAGCAGCCCAAACGGTGTTGTGGAGACCCAGTACTTC; CDR3: CASSPNGVVETQYF
J: TRBJ2-7; V: TRBV6-2/TRBV6-3; D: -; size: -; DNA: TGTGCCAGCAATTACGAGGTATCCTGCGAGCAGTACTTC; CDR3: CASNYEVSCEQYF
J: TRBJ2-1; V: TRBV29-1; D: TRBD2; size: -; DNA: TGCAGCGTCCCTAGCGGGAATCTTAAGCAGTTCTTC; CDR3: CSVPSGNLKQFF
J: TRBJ1-2; V: TRBV4-2; D: -; size: -; DNA: TGTGCCAGCAGCCAAGGGCGGTCTGAGGACCAACGGGGCTACGCCTTC; CDR3: CASSQGRSEDQRGYAF
J: TRBJ2-6; V: TRBV28; D: -; size: -; DNA: TGTGCCAGCAGCCACCGGGTGCTAGTCGCGGCCAACGTCCTGACTTTC; CDR3: CASSHRVLVAANVLTF
J: TRBJ2-1; V: TRBV6-1; D: -; size: many; DNA: TGTGCCAGCAGTTGGGGGGCTGTGAACAATGAGCAGTTCTTC; CDR3: CASSWGAVNNEQFF
J: TRBJ1-2; V: TRBV12-5; D: -; size: -; DNA: TGTGCTAGTGGTTTGTTCCCCCCGGGGGCCTATGGCTACACCTTC; CDR3: CASGLFPPGAYGYTF